The rows below give T cell receptor beta chains drawn from one sample of a study of shared clonotypes between healthy human individuals. Assay: immunoSEQ multiplex PCR; the TCRdb copy retains only in-frame clones and omits some. Of over a million clones listed, roughly 75% are singletons. Material for sequencing was memory CD4+ T cells sorted from blood. The source is a man between 18 and 29 years old in good health. Both conserved end residues are part of each CDR3. Each record gives: V gene, D gene, J gene, clone size, CDR3 protein, CDR3 DNA. The D gene is left open where the match is weak. Clone size is not always given. Where it is, it says once, few, many or a class for expanded clones.

TRBV9,NA,TRBJ1-6,NA,CASSGNGSSYNSPLHF,TGTGCCAGCAGCGGAAACGGGAGCTCCTATAATTCACCCCTCCACTTT
TRBV28,NA,TRBJ1-6,few,CASSPMLGGNSPLHF,TGTGCCAGCAGTCCTATGCTGGGCGGAAATTCACCCCTCCACTTT
TRBV5-5,NA,TRBJ1-1,few,CASSLEGRTEAFF,TGTGCCAGCAGCTTGGAGGGGAGGACTGAAGCTTTCTTT
TRBV7-9,TRBD2,TRBJ2-3,NA,CASSPLGLAGGNTQYF,TGTGCCAGCAGCCCTCTTGGACTAGCGGGGGGGAATACGCAGTATTTT
TRBV18,TRBD2,TRBJ2-2,NA,CASSPTTSGKANTGELFF,TGTGCCAGCTCACCCACGACTAGCGGAAAAGCGAACACCGGGGAGCTGTTTTTT
TRBV30,NA,TRBJ1-4,NA,CAWSQTNEKLFF,TGTGCCTGGAGTCAAACTAATGAAAAACTGTTTTTT
TRBV7-2,TRBD2,TRBJ2-3,NA,CASSLLAGAGGTQYF,TGTGCCAGCAGCTTACTAGCGGGGGCCGGTGGCACGCAGTATTTT
TRBV10-3,TRBD1,TRBJ1-6,NA,CAISEGGAAVSPLHF,TGTGCCATCAGTGAAGGGGGCGCCGCGGTCTCACCCCTCCACTTT
TRBV19,NA,TRBJ2-1,few,CASSGSKYNEQFF,TGTGCCAGTAGTGGCAGTAAGTACAATGAGCAGTTCTTC
TRBV7-9,NA,TRBJ2-5,NA,CASSLGGHQETQYF,TGTGCCAGCAGCTTAGGGGGACACCAAGAGACCCAGTACTTC
TRBV5-6,NA,TRBJ2-7,NA,CASSFYSSYEQYF,TGTGCCAGCAGCTTCTACAGTTCCTACGAGCAGTACTTC
TRBV4-3,NA,TRBJ2-5,NA,CASSQELLGTRETQYF,TGCGCCAGCAGCCAAGAACTCCTTGGGACCAGGGAGACCCAGTACTTC
TRBV7-6,NA,TRBJ1-6,once,CASSLEGQGSPLHF,TGTGCCAGCAGCTTAGAGGGACAAGGTTCACCCCTCCACTTT
TRBV15,TRBD1,TRBJ1-6,NA,CATSRELPGQGNSPLHF,TGTGCCACCAGCAGGGAATTACCGGGACAGGGGAATTCACCCCTCCACTTT
TRBV6-5,NA,TRBJ1-3,NA,CASSYGGFGNTIYF,TGTGCCAGCAGTTATGGTGGCTTCGGAAACACCATATATTTT
TRBV11-2,TRBD2,TRBJ2-5,NA,CASSPRTSGRETQYF,TGTGCCAGCAGCCCGCGGACTAGCGGTCGAGAGACCCAGTACTTC
TRBV19,NA,TRBJ2-2,NA,CASSIGRGLTGELFF,TGTGCCAGTAGTATTGGGAGGGGGCTCACCGGGGAGCTGTTTTTT
TRBV2,TRBD2,TRBJ2-6,once,CASSEARGAGANVLTF,TGTGCCAGCAGTGAAGCGCGGGGGGCTGGGGCCAACGTCCTGACTTTC
TRBV7-9,NA,TRBJ2-3,NA,CASSPVASTDTQYF,TGTGCCAGCAGCCCCGTTGCCAGCACAGATACGCAGTATTTT
TRBV14,NA,TRBJ2-2,NA,CASSQDPAAAYTGELFF,TGTGCCAGCAGCCAAGATCCCGCAGCGGCGTACACCGGGGAGCTGTTTTTT
TRBV6-6,TRBD2,TRBJ2-5,few,CASLKREEGTQYF,TGTGCCAGCCTCAAGCGGGAGGAAGGGACCCAGTACTTC
TRBV6-6,TRBD1,TRBJ1-2,NA,CATIPPAGQGRYGYTF,TGTGCCACTATCCCACCAGCTGGACAGGGTCGCTATGGCTACACCTTC
TRBV5-6,NA,TRBJ2-2,once,CASSLESGFNTGELFF,TGTGCCAGCAGCTTGGAGTCGGGGTTTAACACCGGGGAGCTGTTTTTT
TRBV28,TRBD1,TRBJ1-1,few,CASRLRGYTEAFF,TGTGCCAGCAGGCTCAGGGGGTACACTGAAGCTTTCTTT
TRBV7-9,NA,TRBJ1-1,NA,CASRLPETEAFF,TGTGCCAGCAGACTTCCGGAGACTGAAGCTTTCTTT
TRBV7-2,NA,TRBJ1-4,NA,CASSLDPGYNEKLFF,TGTGCCAGCAGCTTAGACCCCGGTTATAATGAAAAACTGTTTTTT
TRBV7-8,TRBD1,TRBJ1-4,NA,CASSQGGEKLFF,TGTGCCAGCAGCCAGGGGGGAGAAAAACTGTTTTTT
TRBV25-1,NA,TRBJ2-3,NA,CASSEWATDTQYF,TGTGCCAGCAGTGAATGGGCCACAGATACGCAGTATTTT
TRBV5-4,NA,TRBJ2-3,NA,CASSSRTPGPDTQYF,TGTGCCAGCAGCTCTCGGACCCCGGGGCCAGATACGCAGTATTTT
TRBV11-2,NA,TRBJ2-7,NA,CASSFTWGDYEQYF,TGTGCCAGCAGTTTTACCTGGGGGGATTACGAGCAGTACTTC
TRBV6-1,NA,TRBJ2-5,NA,CASSGQPGGETQYF,TGTGCCAGCAGTGGACAACCAGGGGGGGAGACCCAGTACTTC
TRBV6-5,NA,TRBJ2-2,few,CASTQGISTGELFF,TGTGCCAGCACCCAGGGGATTAGCACCGGGGAGCTGTTTTTT
TRBV19,NA,TRBJ2-3,once,CASRSGDRADTQYF,TGTGCCAGTAGGTCGGGGGATAGGGCAGATACGCAGTATTTT
TRBV6-6,TRBD2,TRBJ2-3,NA,CASSYSSGSSTDTQYF,TGTGCCAGCAGTTACTCGAGCGGGAGTAGCACAGATACGCAGTATTTT
TRBV7-9,NA,TRBJ1-2,NA,CASTQVARGYTF,TGTGCCAGCACCCAGGTGGCTCGGGGCTACACCTTC